Sequencing of this T cell receptor beta chain was carried out in a study of cytomegalovirus exposure and HLA in healthy donors. Study-level findings and limits: The authors later linked a missense DCLRE1C variant to TCR beta V- and J-gene trimming. The Asian-associated ancestry cluster reportedly had fewer N-insertions than the roughly 700-donor mean in a later analysis.

It was with 60 Vbeta and 13 Jbeta primers that the PCR ran. The data were produced by immunoSEQ multiplex PCR, yet TCRdb's version contains in-frame clones alone and is incomplete. The data show about 140,000 clones, roughly 80% seen once. V was pared by 0 bases and J by 4 bases, with 18 bases between. The germline CDR1 and CDR2 sequences are GTSNPN and SVGIG (reference sequence). CDR3 length: 17 amino acids. About this clone itself: Its target is unknown.

The sequence derives from a woman aged 40 to 50 in good health and CMV-seropositive. The sample taken for sequencing was PBMCs. The chain is built from TRBV30 and TRBJ1-4, with D perhaps TRBD1 (6 bases). The DNA of the CDR3 is TGTGCCTGGAGTGTACATCAAGGGGGATCTCTTAATGAAAAACTGTTTTTT. This gives the protein CAWSVHQGGSLNEKLFF.